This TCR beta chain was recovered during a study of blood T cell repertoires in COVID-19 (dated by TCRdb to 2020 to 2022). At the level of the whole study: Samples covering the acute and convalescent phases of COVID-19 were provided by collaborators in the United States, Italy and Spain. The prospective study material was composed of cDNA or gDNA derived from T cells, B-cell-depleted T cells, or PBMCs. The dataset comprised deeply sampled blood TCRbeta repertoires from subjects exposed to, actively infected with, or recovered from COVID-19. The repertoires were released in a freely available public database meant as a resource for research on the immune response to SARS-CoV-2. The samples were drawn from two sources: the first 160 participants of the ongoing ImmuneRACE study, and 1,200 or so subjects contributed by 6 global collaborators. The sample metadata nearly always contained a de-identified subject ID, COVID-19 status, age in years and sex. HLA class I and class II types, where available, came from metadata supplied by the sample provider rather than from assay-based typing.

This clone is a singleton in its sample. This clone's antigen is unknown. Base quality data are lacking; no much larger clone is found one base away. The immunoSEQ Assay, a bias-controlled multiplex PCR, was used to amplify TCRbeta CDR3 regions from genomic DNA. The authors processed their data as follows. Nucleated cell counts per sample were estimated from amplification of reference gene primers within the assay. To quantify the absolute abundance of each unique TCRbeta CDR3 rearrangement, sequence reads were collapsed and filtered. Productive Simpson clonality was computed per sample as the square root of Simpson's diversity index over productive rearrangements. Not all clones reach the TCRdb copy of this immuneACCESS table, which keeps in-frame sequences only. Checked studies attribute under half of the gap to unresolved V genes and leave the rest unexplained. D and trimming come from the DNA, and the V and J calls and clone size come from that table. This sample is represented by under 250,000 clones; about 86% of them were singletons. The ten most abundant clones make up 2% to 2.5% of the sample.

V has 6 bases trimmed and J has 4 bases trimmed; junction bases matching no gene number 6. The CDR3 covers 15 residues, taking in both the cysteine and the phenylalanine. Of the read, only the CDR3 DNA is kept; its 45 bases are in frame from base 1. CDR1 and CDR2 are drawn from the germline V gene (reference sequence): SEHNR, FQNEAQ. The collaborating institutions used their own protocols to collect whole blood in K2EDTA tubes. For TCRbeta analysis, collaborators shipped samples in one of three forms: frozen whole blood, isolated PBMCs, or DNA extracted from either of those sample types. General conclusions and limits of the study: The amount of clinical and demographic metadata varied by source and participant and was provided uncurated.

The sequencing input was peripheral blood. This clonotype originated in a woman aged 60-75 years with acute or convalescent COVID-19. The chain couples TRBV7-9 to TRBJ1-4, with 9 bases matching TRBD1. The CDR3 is CASRPTGGLNEKLFF. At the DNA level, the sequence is TGTGCCAGCAGACCTACAGGGGGCCTTAATGAAAAACTGTTTTTT.